This is a list of T cell receptor beta chains from one sample in a study of OX40 agonist ivuxolimab in advanced cancers. Produced via immunoSEQ multiplex PCR; TCRdb's table is partial and in-frame only. The data show tens of thousands of clones, approximately 90% seen once. The source was CD4+ or CD8+ T cells sorted from blood, collected in a trial of the OX40 agonist ivuxolimab. The receptors originated from an adult with an advanced solid tumor such as melanoma, head and neck, liver or kidney cancer. Each CDR3 is given with its conserved first and last residue. D genes are given only for firm matches. Clone size appears in some rows only: once, few, many, or a class for an expanded clone.

D gene | J gene | clone size | V gene | CDR3 DNA | CDR3 protein
NA | TRBJ1-2 | NA | TRBV5-4 | TGTGCCAGCAGCTTGGAGAATTTCGGAACTTATGGCTACACCTTC | CASSLENFGTYGYTF
NA | TRBJ1-5 | NA | TRBV30 | TGTGCCTGGAGTGTCGGACAGCCCAATCAGCCCCAGCATTTT | CAWSVGQPNQPQHF
NA | TRBJ2-1 | NA | TRBV5-1 | TGCGCCAGCAGCTTGGCCGATGTGGACAATGAGCAGTTCTTC | CASSLADVDNEQFF
TRBD1 | TRBJ1-5 | NA | TRBV25-1 | TGTGCCAGCAGAGGACAGGGGAGCAATCAGCCCCAGCATTTT | CASRGQGSNQPQHF
NA | TRBJ2-3 | NA | TRBV10-3 | TGTGCCATCAGTGGGGGGGGCCCTAGCACAGATACGCAGTATTTT | CAISGGGPSTDTQYF
NA | TRBJ2-6 | NA | TRBV14 | TGTGCCAGCAGCAAGCCTACAGCCGTCCTGACTTTC | CASSKPTAVLTF
TRBD1 | TRBJ2-7 | once | TRBV18 | TGTGCCAGCTCACGCGGGACAGGGGGCTACGAGCAGTACTTC | CASSRGTGGYEQYF
NA | TRBJ1-2 | NA | TRBV28 | TGTGCCAGCAGTATCGGCGGGACCGGAGGCTATGGCTACACCTTC | CASSIGGTGGYGYTF
TRBD2 | TRBJ2-1 | NA | TRBV19 | TGTGCCAGTAACGGGCTAGCGGGAGTCAATGAGCAGTTCTTC | CASNGLAGVNEQFF
NA | TRBJ1-3 | NA | TRBV11-2 | TGTGCCAGCAGCTTATTGCTGAGCTCTGGAAACACCATATATTTT | CASSLLLSSGNTIYF
TRBD1 | TRBJ1-5 | once | TRBV11-3 | TGTGCCAGCAGCGTTAAGGACAGGGAGGCCACCTTCGGCAATCAGCCCCAGCATTTT | CASSVKDREATFGNQPQHF
NA | TRBJ2-1 | NA | TRBV4-2 | TGTGCCAGCAGCCAAGAGGGGGGTTCCTACAATGAGCAGTTCTTC | CASSQEGGSYNEQFF
TRBD1 | TRBJ2-1 | NA | TRBV7-3 | TGTGCCAGCAGCTCACGACAGGGGAGCGGTGAGCAGTTCTTC | CASSSRQGSGEQFF
NA | TRBJ2-7 | few | TRBV7-2 | TGTGCCAGCAGCTTAGGGACAGCATACGAGCAGTACTTC | CASSLGTAYEQYF
NA | TRBJ2-5 | NA | TRBV7-3 | TGTGCCAGCAGCTTAGGGGGCGGGGCCCAAGAGACCCAGTACTTC | CASSLGGGAQETQYF
NA | TRBJ1-3 | NA | TRBV2 | TGTGCCAGCAGTGTCGTAGGGCTCTCTGGAAACACCATATATTTT | CASSVVGLSGNTIYF
NA | TRBJ1-1 | NA | TRBV19 | TGTGCCAGTAGTACGACAGAGAACACTGAAGCTTTCTTT | CASSTTENTEAFF
TRBD2 | TRBJ2-3 | NA | TRBV18 | TGTGCCAGCTCTCGCCGGACTAGCGGGAGCACAGATACGCAGTATTTT | CASSRRTSGSTDTQYF
NA | TRBJ1-4 | NA | TRBV7-2 | TGTGCCAGCAGCTTAGGGGGCAGTGAAAAACTGTTTTTT | CASSLGGSEKLFF
NA | TRBJ2-3 | NA | TRBV2 | TGTGCCAGCAGCATCGTAACAGATACGCAGTATTTT | CASSIVTDTQYF
TRBD2 | TRBJ2-1 | NA | TRBV6-1 | TGTGCCAGCAGTATAAGCGGGAGGGTAAATGAGCAGTTCTTC | CASSISGRVNEQFF
NA | TRBJ2-7 | NA | TRBV28 | TGTGCCAGCACCCCCCCCTCCGCAGGGCAGAACGAGCAGTACTTC | CASTPPSAGQNEQYF
NA | TRBJ2-2 | NA | TRBV7-6 | TGTGCCAGCAGCTTAAATAGGGTTCCTGAGGGGACCGGGGAGCTGTTTTTT | CASSLNRVPEGTGELFF
NA | TRBJ2-3 | NA | TRBV28 | TGTGCCAGCAGTATTACAGGGTTTCAAGCGGGTAGCACAGATACGCAGTATTTT | CASSITGFQAGSTDTQYF
NA | TRBJ2-5 | NA | TRBV4-1 | TGCGCCAGCAGCCAAGGAGGAGGTGGGAGCCCTGAGGAGACCCAGTACTTC | CASSQGGGGSPEETQYF
TRBD1 | TRBJ2-7 | NA | TRBV6-5 | TGTGCCAGCAGTTACCGGGCGACAGGGGGCCACGAGCAGTACTTC | CASSYRATGGHEQYF
NA | TRBJ2-3 | NA | TRBV18 | TGTGCCAGTTGCCCGACGAACGGGGATACGCAGTATTTT | CASCPTNGDTQYF
NA | TRBJ2-7 | once | TRBV11-2 | TGTGCCAGCAGCTTAGATGGCGGTTACGAGCAGTACTTC | CASSLDGGYEQYF
NA | TRBJ1-6 | NA | TRBV27 | TGTGCCAGCAGTTTAAGGGGGTCGGCCTGGGTGGTGTCACCCCTCCACTTT | CASSLRGSAWVVSPLHF
TRBD2 | TRBJ2-2 | NA | TRBV9 | TGTGCCAGCAGCGTAGATCTAGCGGGAGGGATCACCGGGGAGCTGTTTTTT | CASSVDLAGGITGELFF
NA | TRBJ2-1 | NA | TRBV30 | TGTGCCTGGAGCAGAAGACGGGACTACAATGAGCAGTTCTTC | CAWSRRRDYNEQFF
NA | TRBJ1-1 | few | TRBV18 | TGTGCCAGCTCACCTCAGGAGGGTGAAGCTTTCTTT | CASSPQEGEAFF
TRBD1 | TRBJ1-5 | NA | TRBV28 | TGTGCCAGCAGTCTGGGAATAACAGGGGGCTTGTGGAGCAATCAGCCCCAGCATTTT | CASSLGITGGLWSNQPQHF
NA | TRBJ2-7 | NA | TRBV18 | TGTGCCAGCTCCCGCGCGGGCGCAGGGGTCACCCACGAGCAGTACTTC | CASSRAGAGVTHEQYF
NA | TRBJ1-1 | NA | TRBV10-2 | TGCGCCAGCAGTGAGTCGGGTGGGTCTGAAGCTTTCTTT | CASSESGGSEAFF
NA | TRBJ1-4 | NA | TRBV2 | TGTGCCAGCAGAGAAACACAGTGGAATGAAAAACTGTTTTTT | CASRETQWNEKLFF
NA | TRBJ2-7 | NA | TRBV29-1 | TGCAGCACCCAAGGACAGTCCTACGAGCAGTACTTC | CSTQGQSYEQYF
NA | TRBJ2-7 | NA | TRBV11-2 | TGTGCCAGCAGCGTAACCACCGCAGGGGTCGGCGAGCAGTACTTC | CASSVTTAGVGEQYF
TRBD2 | TRBJ2-1 | NA | TRBV9 | TGTGCCAGCAGCGCCGGACTAGTCAGCAATGAGCAGTTCTTC | CASSAGLVSNEQFF
TRBD1 | TRBJ1-1 | NA | TRBV28 | TGTGCCAGCACCCTCCGGGACAGGGACCATGAAGCTTTCTTT | CASTLRDRDHEAFF
NA | TRBJ1-5 | NA | TRBV27 | TGTGCCAGCAGTTTGGGCGGGCCTCTCTTTTCTCAGCCCCAGCATTTT | CASSLGGPLFSQPQHF
TRBD2 | TRBJ2-7 | NA | TRBV10-2 | TGCGCCAGCGCCAGCGGGAGGCAGCCCAACGGGTACGAGCAGTACTTC | CASASGRQPNGYEQYF
NA | TRBJ1-3 | NA | TRBV6-1 | TGTGCCAGCAGTGAAGCGCATAACGGAAACACCATATATTTT | CASSEAHNGNTIYF
TRBD1 | TRBJ1-4 | NA | TRBV6-6 | TGTGCCAGCAGTTACTCCCGGGACAGTAATGAAAAACTGTTTTTT | CASSYSRDSNEKLFF
TRBD1 | TRBJ1-1 | NA | TRBV27 | TGTGCCAGCAGGAAGGGACAGATCCTCACTGAAGCTTTCTTT | CASRKGQILTEAFF
TRBD1 | TRBJ1-3 | NA | TRBV11-2 | TGTGCCAGCAGCCCGGACAGGGCTGGAAACACCATATATTTT | CASSPDRAGNTIYF
TRBD1 | TRBJ2-7 | NA | TRBV9 | TGTGCCAGCAGCCCTCGGACAGGGGGCTACGAGCAGTACTTC | CASSPRTGGYEQYF